The sequence of this T cell receptor (beta chain) was determined in a study of blood T cell repertoires in COVID-19. Study as a whole: Both acute and convalescent COVID-19 samples were obtained from the United States, Italy and Spain.

TCRdb's table, derived via immunoSEQ multiplex PCR, lists solely in-frame clones and lacks some. The sample yields fewer than 200,000 clones, roughly 84% seen once. CDR3 length equals 16 residues. V gave up 4 bases and J gave up 2 bases; unmatched junction bases: 13. The germline V gene has CDR1 SQVTM and CDR2 ANQGSEA. The chain employs TRBV29-1 and TRBJ2-7; 8 positions match TRBD1. This TCR came from a woman in her 30s who had been exposed to COVID-19. The specimen was PBMCs or T cells enriched from blood (not recorded which). The CDR3 is CSVGKPTGGRTYEQYF. CDR3 DNA sequence: TGCAGCGTTGGTAAGCCCACAGGGGGGAGGACCTACGAGCAGTACTTC.